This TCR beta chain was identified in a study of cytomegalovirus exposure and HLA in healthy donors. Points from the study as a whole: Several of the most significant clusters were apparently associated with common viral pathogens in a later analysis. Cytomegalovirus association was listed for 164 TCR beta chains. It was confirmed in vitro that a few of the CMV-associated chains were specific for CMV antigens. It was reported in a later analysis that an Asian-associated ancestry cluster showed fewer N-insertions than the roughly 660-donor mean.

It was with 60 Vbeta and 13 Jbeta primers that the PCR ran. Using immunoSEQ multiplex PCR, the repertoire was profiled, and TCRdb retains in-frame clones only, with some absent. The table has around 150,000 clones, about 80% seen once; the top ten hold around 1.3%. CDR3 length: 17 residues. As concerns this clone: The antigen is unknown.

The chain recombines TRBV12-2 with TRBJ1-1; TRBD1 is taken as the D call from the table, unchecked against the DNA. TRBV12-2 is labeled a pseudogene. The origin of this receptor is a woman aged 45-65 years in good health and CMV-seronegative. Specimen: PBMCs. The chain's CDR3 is CASRLPLVRGPGTEAFF. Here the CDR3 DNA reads TGTGCAAGTCGCCTCCCCCTAGTCAGGGGGCCGGGCACTGAAGCTTTCTTT.